The following is a T cell receptor (beta chain) sequence with its context. What it binds is not known. No conserved phenylalanine or tryptophan is present at the end of the CDR3, so a read error is the likely explanation. No DNA is shown, since the ends of the CDR3 on it are uncertain; the CDR3 is the one TCRdb lists. The sample is drawn from a study of metastatic and nonmetastatic thyroid tumors. About the study: The study looked at repertoires side by side in blood and in tumor or nodule tissue from malignant and benign thyroid patients.

The CDR3 is made up of 18 amino acids, end residues included. Germline values: CDR1 SGHTA, CDR2 FQGNSA. In the study's own analysis: The study took CDR3 differences across clinicopathological groups and made a distant-metastasis classifier for papillary thyroid cancer from them. TCRdb re-called clones from the PCR reads using MiXCR. It is TCRdb's table, rather than the study itself, that gives the V and J calls and clone size. This sample carries 15,000 to 20,000 clones, roughly 22% of them seen once, and the ten largest clones take about 10%. Findings of the study overall: For both blood and tumor, malignant thyroid tumors reportedly showed significantly higher TCR beta diversity than benign nodules did.

Thyroid surgery was preceded by no treatment in any patient. Sequencing was carried out using tumor tissue. The sequence came from a male donor with papillary thyroid cancer or a benign thyroid nodule (not recorded which). Some clones in this sample may be carry-over from other donors' samples. The V and J genes are TRBV7-2 and TRBJ1-5; the D segment call TRBD1 is taken from the table without a DNA check. The CDR3 loop reads CASSLAVQGARGNQPEHL.